The clone carrying this TCR beta chain was counted a few times. Its target is unknown. Used for diagnoses were clinical symptoms, serum thyroxine and TRAb, thyroid ultrasound and orbital computed tomography. The PBMCs were sourced from fresh peripheral blood (about 9.7 ml). This CDR3 comprises 14 residues. Trimming pared 3 bases from V and 9 bases from J, leaving 18 bases between. Amplified TCR beta CDR3 regions came from RNA transcripts. During a first-round RT-PCR of the TCR CDR3, the HTBI primer set was used. TCRdb redid the calling of the multiplex PCR reads with MiXCR, one entry per CDR3 protein. This table has approximately 530,000 distinct CDR3 sequences, around 20% appearing once. The record originates from a study of T cells in Graves' hyperthyroidism and ophthalmopathy. As for the study in general: At the time of initial diagnosis and before any treatment, peripheral blood was collected. Findings and caveats of the study: Most clonotypes that expanded in the thyroid above 0.001 also showed up in blood.

The source of this sequence is a man in his forties or fifties with Graves' ophthalmopathy. The source material was blood. The chain is built from TRBV12-3 or TRBV12-4 and TRBJ2-7, with unresolved D. The DNA for the CDR3 is TGTGCCAGCAGTTTGTTGGGTTTAGGTGCCGGGCAGTACTTC. It yields the protein CASSLLGLGAGQYF.